This TCR beta chain appears in the sequencing data of a study of blood T cells in healthy people across ages. Study-wide results and limits: TCR beta diversity was tightly associated with the proportion of naive T cells.

This clonotype was recorded a few times. Its antigen is still unknown. PCR was performed a second time for about 7 to 12 cycles using a sample-barcoded 5' primer and a J-beta primer mix. MiXCR, applied by TCRdb to the 5' RACE reads, yields one record per CDR3 protein. The sample lists hundreds of thousands of distinct CDR3 sequences, 58% occurring once. Trimming removed 4 bases from V and 2 bases from J, with 12 bases in between. The germline CDR1 and CDR2 sequences are SGHRS and YFSETQ. The CDR3 runs to 14 residues. The source material was blood. The chain employs TRBV5-1 and TRBJ2-5, with a weak D call TRBD1 (6 bases). The clonotype was recovered from a man aged 30-40 years in good health. The CDR3 loop reads CASSPPTGQETQYF. The CDR3 bases are TGCGCCAGCAGCCCCCCGACAGGACAAGAGACCCAGTACTTC.